The rows below give T cell receptor beta chains drawn from one sample of a study of T cell repertoires in cytomegalovirus infection. TCRdb fed the reads into MiXCR, producing one record per CDR3 protein. The sample lists approximately 730,000 distinct CDR3 sequences; about 33% were seen once. The antigens these receptors bind are not known. Material: cultured PBMCs, obtained from culture after CMV antigen stimulation. The source is a human donor in good health (CMV status not recorded). Some clones in this sample may be carry-over from other donors' samples. The CDR3 runs from the conserved cysteine through the conserved F or W. Each record gives: J gene, clone size, D gene, V gene, CDR3 protein, CDR3 DNA. D genes are given only for firm matches. The size field is filled for only some rows; it gives once, few, many or a size class.

J gene: TRBJ2-7; clone size: few; D gene: TRBD1; V gene: TRBV12-3/TRBV12-4; CDR3 protein: CASSLGTGEQYF; CDR3 DNA: TGTGCCAGCAGTTTGGGGACAGGCGAGCAGTACTTC
J gene: TRBJ2-3; clone size: .; D gene: .; V gene: TRBV29-1; CDR3 protein: CSVEIGRTDTQYF; CDR3 DNA: TGCAGCGTTGAAATAGGGCGAACAGATACGCAGTATTTT
J gene: TRBJ2-2; clone size: .; D gene: TRBD1; V gene: TRBV5-3; CDR3 protein: CARSFGQGVSGELFF; CDR3 DNA: TGTGCCAGAAGCTTTGGGCAGGGGGTCTCCGGGGAGCTGTTTTTT
J gene: TRBJ2-5; clone size: .; D gene: .; V gene: TRBV4-1; CDR3 protein: CASSQALRAGAQETQYF; CDR3 DNA: TGTGCCAGCAGCCAAGCCCTTCGAGCCGGGGCCCAAGAGACCCAGTACTTC
J gene: TRBJ1-4; clone size: .; D gene: .; V gene: TRBV5-4; CDR3 protein: CASSSDREKLFF; CDR3 DNA: TGTGCCAGCAGCTCCGACCGTGAAAAACTGTTTTTT
J gene: TRBJ2-1; clone size: few; D gene: TRBD2; V gene: TRBV6-2/TRBV6-3; CDR3 protein: CASSHPGLRSSYNEQFF; CDR3 DNA: TGTGCCAGCAGTCACCCGGGACTACGGAGCTCCTACAATGAGCAGTTCTTC
J gene: TRBJ2-7; clone size: few; D gene: .; V gene: TRBV5-8; CDR3 protein: CASTSTGFYEQYF; CDR3 DNA: TGTGCCAGCACCTCAACAGGGTTCTACGAGCAGTACTTC
J gene: TRBJ1-5; clone size: many; D gene: .; V gene: TRBV7-2; CDR3 protein: CASSLVRAGNQPQHF; CDR3 DNA: TGTGCCAGCAGCTTAGTCAGGGCGGGGAATCAGCCCCAGCATTTT
J gene: TRBJ2-1; clone size: few; D gene: TRBD2; V gene: TRBV7-2; CDR3 protein: CASSLWLAGGTYNEQFF; CDR3 DNA: TGTGCCAGCAGCTTATGGCTAGCGGGAGGGACCTACAATGAGCAGTTCTTC
J gene: TRBJ1-2; clone size: .; D gene: TRBD1; V gene: TRBV6-5; CDR3 protein: CASRSGGVDGYGYTF; CDR3 DNA: TGTGCCAGCAGGTCAGGGGGAGTGGATGGCTATGGCTACACCTTC
J gene: TRBJ1-2; clone size: few; D gene: .; V gene: TRBV28; CDR3 protein: CASSTGTYSYGYTF; CDR3 DNA: TGTGCCAGCAGTACCGGGACATACTCCTATGGCTACACCTTC
J gene: TRBJ2-7; clone size: .; D gene: TRBD2; V gene: TRBV20-1; CDR3 protein: CSARLAGGQWEQYF; CDR3 DNA: TGCAGTGCTAGGCTAGCGGGAGGGCAGTGGGAGCAGTACTTC
J gene: TRBJ2-1; clone size: .; D gene: TRBD2; V gene: TRBV7-2; CDR3 protein: CASSFTSVPYNEQFF; CDR3 DNA: TGTGCCAGCAGCTTTACTAGCGTCCCCTACAATGAGCAGTTCTTC
J gene: TRBJ2-7; clone size: few; D gene: .; V gene: TRBV20-1; CDR3 protein: CSARDWGPQLYEQYF; CDR3 DNA: TGCAGTGCTAGAGATTGGGGACCGCAACTCTACGAGCAGTACTTC
J gene: TRBJ1-3; clone size: .; D gene: .; V gene: TRBV7-8; CDR3 protein: CASSLYGDVSSGNTIYF; CDR3 DNA: TGTGCCAGCAGCTTATACGGGGACGTAAGCTCTGGAAACACCATATATTTT
J gene: TRBJ2-3; clone size: .; D gene: .; V gene: TRBV7-2; CDR3 protein: CASSLNMEPDTQYF; CDR3 DNA: TGTGCCAGCAGCTTGAACATGGAGCCAGATACGCAGTATTTT
J gene: TRBJ2-6; clone size: .; D gene: .; V gene: TRBV7-8; CDR3 protein: CASSLRQKVDANVLTF; CDR3 DNA: TGTGCCAGCAGCTTGCGTCAAAAGGTCGACGCCAACGTCCTGACTTTC
J gene: TRBJ1-5; clone size: few; D gene: .; V gene: TRBV19; CDR3 protein: CASSFTGPYQPQHF; CDR3 DNA: TGTGCCAGTAGCTTTACAGGTCCCTATCAGCCCCAGCATTTT
J gene: TRBJ2-7; clone size: .; D gene: TRBD1; V gene: TRBV7-9; CDR3 protein: CASSFTGQSNEQYF; CDR3 DNA: TGTGCCAGCAGCTTCACGGGACAGAGTAACGAGCAGTACTTC
J gene: TRBJ2-3; clone size: once; D gene: TRBD2; V gene: TRBV6-5; CDR3 protein: CASTRGVAGSTDTQYF; CDR3 DNA: TGTGCCAGCACCCGGGGAGTAGCGGGAAGCACAGATACGCAGTATTTT
J gene: TRBJ2-7; clone size: few; D gene: .; V gene: TRBV7-9; CDR3 protein: CASSYDRLGSYEQYF; CDR3 DNA: TGTGCCAGCAGCTACGACAGGCTGGGCTCCTACGAGCAGTACTTC
J gene: TRBJ1-4; clone size: .; D gene: .; V gene: TRBV19; CDR3 protein: CASTRTAGYEKLFF; CDR3 DNA: TGTGCCAGTACCCGGACGGCCGGGTATGAAAAACTGTTTTTT
J gene: TRBJ1-2; clone size: .; D gene: .; V gene: TRBV12-3/TRBV12-4; CDR3 protein: CASSFGGVDYGYTF; CDR3 DNA: TGTGCCAGCAGTTTTGGCGGCGTGGACTATGGCTACACCTTC
J gene: TRBJ2-1; clone size: .; D gene: TRBD1; V gene: TRBV6-2/TRBV6-3; CDR3 protein: CASSRDRGLWEQFF; CDR3 DNA: TGTGCCAGCAGCAGGGACAGGGGGCTCTGGGAGCAGTTCTTC
J gene: TRBJ1-6; clone size: many; D gene: .; V gene: TRBV7-8; CDR3 protein: CASSLARAPAARNSPLHF; CDR3 DNA: TGTGCCAGCAGCCTAGCGAGAGCGCCGGCCGCCCGAAACTCACCCCTCCACTTT
J gene: TRBJ2-3; clone size: many; D gene: TRBD2; V gene: TRBV7-2; CDR3 protein: CASSLAGLVSDTQYF; CDR3 DNA: TGTGCCAGCAGCTTGGCGGGACTAGTTTCAGATACGCAGTATTTT
J gene: TRBJ2-7; clone size: few; D gene: TRBD1; V gene: TRBV7-9; CDR3 protein: CASSFWTGVYEQYF; CDR3 DNA: TGTGCCAGCAGCTTCTGGACAGGGGTCTACGAGCAGTACTTC
J gene: TRBJ1-5; clone size: .; D gene: .; V gene: TRBV7-9; CDR3 protein: CASSLRGFEPQHF; CDR3 DNA: TGTGCCAGCAGTCTAAGGGGTTTTGAGCCCCAGCATTTT
J gene: TRBJ2-1; clone size: .; D gene: .; V gene: TRBV7-6; CDR3 protein: CASSSYIRGSYNEQFF; CDR3 DNA: TGTGCCAGCAGTTCGTACATCCGCGGGTCCTACAATGAGCAGTTCTTC
J gene: TRBJ2-3; clone size: few; D gene: TRBD2; V gene: TRBV3-1; CDR3 protein: CASSQLAGVRTDTQYF; CDR3 DNA: TGTGCCAGCAGCCAACTAGCGGGGGTGAGAACAGATACGCAGTATTTT
J gene: TRBJ2-1; clone size: .; D gene: TRBD2; V gene: TRBV4-3; CDR3 protein: CASSSAGTSLTPYNEQFF; CDR3 DNA: TGCGCCAGCAGCTCTGCCGGGACTAGCCTTACACCCTACAATGAGCAGTTCTTC
J gene: TRBJ2-1; clone size: many; D gene: .; V gene: TRBV7-2; CDR3 protein: CASNNDGNAYNEQFF; CDR3 DNA: TGTGCCAGCAATAATGACGGGAACGCCTACAATGAGCAGTTCTTC
J gene: TRBJ2-1; clone size: few; D gene: .; V gene: TRBV7-2; CDR3 protein: CASSLEVHRGEQFF; CDR3 DNA: TGTGCCAGCAGCTTAGAGGTGCATCGGGGAGAGCAGTTCTTC
J gene: TRBJ2-2; clone size: .; D gene: .; V gene: TRBV11-1; CDR3 protein: CASSPTGEMNTGELFF; CDR3 DNA: TGTGCCAGCAGCCCTACGGGGGAAATGAACACCGGGGAGCTGTTTTTT
J gene: TRBJ1-5; clone size: many; D gene: .; V gene: TRBV7-8; CDR3 protein: CASSLAFGNQPQHF; CDR3 DNA: TGTGCCAGCAGCTTAGCCTTTGGCAATCAGCCCCAGCATTTT
J gene: TRBJ1-5; clone size: .; D gene: .; V gene: TRBV28; CDR3 protein: CASSLPGYSNQPQHF; CDR3 DNA: TGTGCCAGCAGTCTGCCAGGGTATAGCAATCAGCCCCAGCATTTT
J gene: TRBJ2-2; clone size: .; D gene: .; V gene: TRBV25-1; CDR3 protein: CASSESRGMNTGELFF; CDR3 DNA: TGTGCCAGCAGTGAATCCCGGGGAATGAACACCGGGGAGCTGTTTTTT
J gene: TRBJ2-2; clone size: many; D gene: .; V gene: TRBV7-2; CDR3 protein: CASSSRGRGTGELFF; CDR3 DNA: TGTGCCAGCAGCTCCAGGGGTCGGGGAACCGGGGAGCTGTTTTTT
J gene: TRBJ1-5; clone size: .; D gene: .; V gene: TRBV9; CDR3 protein: CASSSGGGIGPQHF; CDR3 DNA: TGTGCCAGCAGCTCAGGAGGAGGTATCGGGCCCCAGCATTTT
J gene: TRBJ1-2; clone size: .; D gene: .; V gene: TRBV6-8; CDR3 protein: CASSRGASYGYTF; CDR3 DNA: TGTGCCAGCAGCCGGGGGGCCAGCTATGGCTACACCTTC
J gene: TRBJ1-2; clone size: .; D gene: TRBD1; V gene: TRBV7-2; CDR3 protein: CASSTTQDRASYTF; CDR3 DNA: TGTGCCAGCAGCACGACGCAGGACAGGGCAAGCTACACCTTC
J gene: TRBJ2-1; clone size: .; D gene: .; V gene: TRBV18; CDR3 protein: CASSDIGGEQFF; CDR3 DNA: TGTGCCAGCTCAGATATAGGTGGTGAGCAGTTCTTC
J gene: TRBJ2-7; clone size: few; D gene: .; V gene: TRBV7-2; CDR3 protein: CASSPGGNLVGENYEQYF; CDR3 DNA: TGTGCCAGCAGCCCTGGGGGGAATTTGGTGGGAGAGAACTACGAGCAGTACTTC
J gene: TRBJ2-5; clone size: many; D gene: .; V gene: TRBV7-2; CDR3 protein: CASSLGQRLGQYF; CDR3 DNA: TGTGCCAGCAGCTTAGGTCAGCGACTGGGCCAGTACTTC
J gene: TRBJ2-1; clone size: .; D gene: .; V gene: TRBV6-6; CDR3 protein: CASSYPTRPPSYNEQFF; CDR3 DNA: TGTGCCAGCAGTTACCCGACTCGCCCGCCCTCCTACAATGAGCAGTTCTTC
J gene: TRBJ2-7; clone size: once; D gene: .; V gene: TRBV7-6; CDR3 protein: CASSFVLGAHEQYF; CDR3 DNA: TGTGCCAGCAGCTTTGTCCTAGGTGCGCACGAGCAGTACTTC
J gene: TRBJ2-5; clone size: few; D gene: TRBD2; V gene: TRBV7-6; CDR3 protein: CAVRLAGRETQYF; CDR3 DNA: TGTGCCGTACGCCTAGCGGGAAGGGAGACCCAGTACTTC
J gene: TRBJ2-7; clone size: .; D gene: .; V gene: TRBV7-9; CDR3 protein: CASSLGGNAYEQYF; CDR3 DNA: TGTGCCAGCAGCTTGGGCGGGAATGCCTACGAGCAGTACTTC
J gene: TRBJ2-5; clone size: .; D gene: TRBD1; V gene: TRBV10-3; CDR3 protein: CAIRDRGQETQYF; CDR3 DNA: TGTGCCATCAGGGACAGGGGGCAAGAGACCCAGTACTTC
J gene: TRBJ2-3; clone size: few; D gene: .; V gene: TRBV7-2; CDR3 protein: CASSLVGPRDTQYF; CDR3 DNA: TGTGCCAGCAGCTTAGTAGGCCCTCGGGATACGCAGTATTTT
J gene: TRBJ1-6; clone size: .; D gene: .; V gene: TRBV20-1; CDR3 protein: CSARDLADYSSYNSPLHF; CDR3 DNA: TGCAGTGCTAGAGATTTAGCGGATTATAGCTCCTATAATTCACCCCTCCACTTT
J gene: TRBJ2-2; clone size: .; D gene: TRBD1; V gene: TRBV4-2; CDR3 protein: CASSQGTGDIGELFF; CDR3 DNA: TGTGCCAGCAGCCAAGGGACAGGGGATATCGGGGAGCTGTTTTTT
J gene: TRBJ2-5; clone size: .; D gene: .; V gene: TRBV20-1; CDR3 protein: CSARGESGLETQYF; CDR3 DNA: TGCAGTGCTAGAGGAGAGTCGGGGTTGGAGACCCAGTACTTC
J gene: TRBJ2-7; clone size: .; D gene: .; V gene: TRBV20-1; CDR3 protein: CSAKGGAGIPYEQYF; CDR3 DNA: TGCAGTGCCAAGGGGGGAGCGGGGATCCCCTACGAGCAGTACTTC
J gene: TRBJ2-3; clone size: .; D gene: TRBD2; V gene: TRBV2; CDR3 protein: CASSEARSGGTDTQYF; CDR3 DNA: TGTGCCAGCAGTGAAGCGCGAAGCGGGGGGACAGATACGCAGTATTTT
J gene: TRBJ2-1; clone size: once; D gene: TRBD2; V gene: TRBV6-2/TRBV6-3; CDR3 protein: CASSTFGGGRYNEQFF; CDR3 DNA: TGTGCCAGCAGTACTTTTGGCGGGGGGCGATACAATGAGCAGTTCTTC
J gene: TRBJ2-7; clone size: few; D gene: TRBD1; V gene: TRBV14; CDR3 protein: CASSSWDRGSSYEQYF; CDR3 DNA: TGTGCCAGCAGCAGCTGGGACAGGGGGAGCTCCTACGAGCAGTACTTC
J gene: TRBJ2-5; clone size: many; D gene: TRBD2; V gene: TRBV7-2; CDR3 protein: CASSLSGLADQETQYF; CDR3 DNA: TGTGCCAGCAGCTTGTCGGGACTAGCGGACCAAGAGACCCAGTACTTC